This T cell receptor (beta chain) is drawn from a study of blood T cell repertoires in COVID-19. Background on the study: The United States, Italy and Spain were the sources of the acute and convalescent COVID-19 samples. Sources were T cells, B-cell-depleted T cells, or PBMCs; the material itself was cDNA or gDNA.

Under the authors' procedure: Estimation of nucleated cell counts was performed using reference gene primer amplification. Some clones are missing from TCRdb's copy, which holds only in-frame ones; the method was immunoSEQ multiplex PCR. V and J calls and clone size are given by that table; D and trimming were obtained from the DNA. The table has 120,000 or so clones, just over 70% seen once. The CDR3 has 17 amino acids. Germline values: CDR1 SGHRS, CDR2 YFSETQ. V shed 1 base and J shed 0 bases, with 14 bases lying between them. The receptor was isolated from a human donor with acute or convalescent COVID-19. The donor label of this sample is uncertain. Material: peripheral blood. The chain has TRBV5-1 and TRBJ1-3; possible D gene TRBD1, 5 bases. CDR3 bases: TGCGCCAGCAGCTTGAGGGTTGCGGGGGACTCTGGAAACACCATATATTTT. Translating it yields CASSLRVAGDSGNTIYF. The entire variable domain, with the rest obtained from reference TRBV5-1 and TRBJ1-3, is as follows: KAGVTQTPRYLIKTRGQQVTLSCSPISGHRSVSWYQQTPGQGLQFLFEYFSETQRNKGNFPGRFSGRQFSNSRSEMNVSTLELGDSALYLCASSLRVAGDSGNTIYFGEGSWLTVV.